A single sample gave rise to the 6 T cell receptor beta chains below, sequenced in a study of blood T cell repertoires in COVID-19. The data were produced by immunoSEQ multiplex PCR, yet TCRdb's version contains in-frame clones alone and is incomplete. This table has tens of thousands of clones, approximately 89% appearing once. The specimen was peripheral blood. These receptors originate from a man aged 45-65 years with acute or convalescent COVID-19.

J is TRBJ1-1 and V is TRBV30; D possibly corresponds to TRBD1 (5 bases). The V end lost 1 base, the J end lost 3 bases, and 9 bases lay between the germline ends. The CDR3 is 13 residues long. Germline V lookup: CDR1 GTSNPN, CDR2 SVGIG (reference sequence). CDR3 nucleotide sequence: TGTGCCTGGAGTGATGGCAGGGACACTGAAGCTTTCTTT. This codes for CAWSDGRDTEAFF.

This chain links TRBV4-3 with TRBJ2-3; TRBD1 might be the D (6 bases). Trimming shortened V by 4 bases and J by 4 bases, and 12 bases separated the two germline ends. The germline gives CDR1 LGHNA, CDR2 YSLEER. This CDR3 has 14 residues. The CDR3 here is CASSLSQGPDTQYF. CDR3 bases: TGCGCCAGCAGCCTCTCACAGGGCCCAGATACGCAGTATTTT.

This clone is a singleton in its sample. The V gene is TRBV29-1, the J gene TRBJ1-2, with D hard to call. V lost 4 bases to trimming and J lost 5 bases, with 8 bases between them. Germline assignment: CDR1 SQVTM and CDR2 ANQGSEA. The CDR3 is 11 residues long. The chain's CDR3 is CSVAGEYGYTF. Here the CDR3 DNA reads TGCAGCGTTGCCGGGGAATATGGCTACACCTTC.

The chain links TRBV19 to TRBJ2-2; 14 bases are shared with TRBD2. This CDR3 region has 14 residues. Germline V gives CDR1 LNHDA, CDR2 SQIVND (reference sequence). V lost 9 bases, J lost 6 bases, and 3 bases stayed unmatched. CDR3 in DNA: TGTGCCAGCACGGGACTAGCGGGAGCCGGGGAGCTGTTTTTT. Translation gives CASTGLAGAGELFF.

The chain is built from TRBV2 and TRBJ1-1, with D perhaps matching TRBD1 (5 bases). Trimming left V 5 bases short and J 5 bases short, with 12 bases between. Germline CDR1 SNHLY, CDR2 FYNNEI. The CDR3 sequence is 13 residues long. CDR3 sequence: CASSFNKGTEAFF. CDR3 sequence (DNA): TGTGCCAGCAGTTTCAATAAGGGGACTGAAGCTTTCTTT.

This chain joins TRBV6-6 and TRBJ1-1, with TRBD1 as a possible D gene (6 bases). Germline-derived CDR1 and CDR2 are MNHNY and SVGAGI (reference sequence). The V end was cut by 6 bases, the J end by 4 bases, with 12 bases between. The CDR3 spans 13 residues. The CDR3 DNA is TGTGCCAGCAGACCTGACAGGCTCACTGAAGCTTTCTTT. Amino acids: CASRPDRLTEAFF.